A single sample is the source of the 10 T cell receptor beta chains below, sequenced in a study of cytomegalovirus exposure and HLA in healthy donors. The study ran its PCR with 60 Vbeta and 13 Jbeta primers. Repertoires were generated with immunoSEQ multiplex PCR, while TCRdb's copy carries only in-frame clones and drops some. The sample lists roughly 100,000 clones, approximately 84% occurring once. Sequencing was performed on PBMCs. The source is a male donor in good health and CMV-seronegative.

In DNA form, the CDR3 reads TGCGCCAGCACCTCGGACAGGGGCAATGAAAAACTGTTTTTT. This gives the protein CASTSDRGNEKLFF. The V call is TRBV5-1, the J call TRBJ1-4; 9 positions agree with TRBD1. Germline V gene lookup returns CDR1 SGHRS and CDR2 YFSETQ. The CDR3 contains 14 residues. With 6 bases clipped from V and 5 bases from J, the junction kept 5 bases outside the gene matches.

CDR3 coding DNA: TGTGCCAGCAGCCGCGGGGGGACCAAAAACATTCAGTACTTC. Its translation: CASSRGGTKNIQYF. J is TRBJ2-4 and V is TRBV7-3, with 8 bases lining up with TRBD2. Trimming at V came to 5 bases and at J to 2 bases, leaving 2 bases not matched to a gene. Germline V gene lookup returns CDR1 SGHTA and CDR2 FQGTGA. This CDR3 has 14 residues.

This clone has more than one count but fewer than ten. The rearrangement uses TRBV5-4 and TRBJ1-1; 9 bases are shared with TRBD1. The CDR3 sequence is 17 residues long. Losses at the gene ends were 4 bases for V and 7 bases for J; bases not matched to a gene: 17. Germline CDR1 reads SGHNT; CDR2 reads YYREEE (reference sequence). The CDR3 here is CASSQGGSRDRVNEAFF. The CDR3 bases are TGTGCCAGCAGCCAGGGGGGTTCCCGGGACAGGGTTAATGAAGCTTTCTTT.

This chain links TRBV5-4 with TRBJ2-7; D unresolved. The CDR3 contains 14 residues. The germline gives CDR1 SGHNT, CDR2 YYREEE (reference sequence). Trimming removed 0 bases at V and 0 bases at J, with 7 bases between. The CDR3 coding sequence is TGTGCCAGCAGCTTGGGAGGATCCTCCTACGAGCAGTACTTC. Its protein product is CASSLGGSSYEQYF.

In this sample, this clone turned up many times. The chain uses TRBV10-1 and TRBJ2-7; 8 bases agree with TRBD2. Germline CDR1 WNHNN, CDR2 SYGVQD (reference sequence). This CDR3 contains 13 residues. Trimming took 10 bases from V and 3 from J; bases not matched to a gene: 8. For the CDR3, the DNA is TGCGCCACCCGGGAGGGGCGCCTCTACGAGCAGTACTTC. This gives the protein CATREGRLYEQYF.

V and J are TRBV7-6 and TRBJ1-3; the D is unclear. Trimming took off 2 bases at V and 0 bases at J, with 14 bases between the two ends. Per the germline V gene, CDR1 is SGHVS and CDR2 is FNYEAQ. The CDR3 sequence is 17 residues long. CDR3 sequence (DNA): TGTGCCAGCAGCTTAATGTTGTTGCGGGGCTCTGGAAACACCATATATTTT. As protein: CASSLMLLRGSGNTIYF.

The rearrangement uses TRBV7-2 and TRBJ2-7; D gene ambiguous. V was shortened by 4 bases and J by 2 bases, with 12 bases between the two germline ends. The CDR3 has 14 residues. The germline gives CDR1 SGHTA, CDR2 FQGNSA. The CDR3 coding sequence is TGTGCCAGCAGCTCCCAAGCGTACACCTACGAGCAGTACTTC. It specifies CASSSQAYTYEQYF.

The CDR3 region has the DNA TGTGCCACCAGCAGAGACCCGACACACTGGGACAGGAGCTCCTACGAGCAGTACTTC. Residues: CATSRDPTHWDRSSYEQYF. This chain joins TRBV15 and TRBJ2-7, with 8 bases that match TRBD1. V dropped 0 bases and J dropped 0; count of bases not matched to a gene: 13. CDR1 and CDR2 from the germline V gene are LNHNV and YYDKDF (reference sequence). This CDR3 has 19 residues.

The genes are TRBV10-3 and TRBJ2-7; D possibly corresponds to TRBD1 (6 bases). Trimming pared 8 bases from V and 6 bases from J, leaving 14 bases between. The V gene's germline CDR1 is ENHRY and CDR2 SYGVKD. The CDR3 is 12 amino acids. The CDR3 spells CAIGDTAGEQYF. In nucleotides, the CDR3 is TGTGCCATCGGGGACACGGCGGGCGAGCAGTACTTC.

The V call is TRBV28, the J call TRBJ1-3, with 10 bases identical to TRBD1. The V segment lost 5 bases and the J segment 8 bases; nucleotides outside the gene matches: 12. Germline V lookup: CDR1 MDHEN, CDR2 SYDVKM. The CDR3 extends over 16 amino acids. The CDR3 coding sequence is TGTGCCAGCAGTCCACCTTTTGGGGACAGGGGCCACACCATATATTTT. The encoded protein is CASSPPFGDRGHTIYF. Full variable domain (outside the CDR3, taken from reference TRBV28 and TRBJ1-3): DVKVTQSSRYLVKRTGEKVFLECVQDMDHENMFWYRQDPGLGLRLIYFSYDVKMKEKGDIPEGYSVSREKKERFSLILESASTNQTSMYLCASSPPFGDRGHTIYFGEGSWLTVV.